These 14 T cell receptor beta chains were sequenced from one sample in a study of early T cells in non-severe SARS-CoV-2 infection. From the 5' RACE reads, TCRdb called clonotypes with MiXCR, one entry per CDR3 protein. The repertoire holds under 70,000 distinct CDR3 sequences, over 9.5% seen once, with about 9.7% in the top ten. The sample taken for sequencing was whole blood. These receptors were collected from an adult who was a healthcare worker with PCR-confirmed SARS-CoV-2 infection or an uninfected control (not recorded which).

This clonotype was seen a handful of times. V usage is TRBV27 and J usage is TRBJ2-7; 7 nucleotides align to TRBD1. J gave up 5 bases and V 2 bases, and 12 bases lay outside the gene matches. The CDR3 runs to 16 residues. Germline CDR1 is MNHEY and CDR2 is SMNVEV (reference sequence). CDR3 loop: CASSLRDPGQSDEQYF. The CDR3 coding sequence is TGTGCCAGCAGTTTACGGGACCCGGGACAGTCGGACGAGCAGTACTTC.

This clonotype was seen ten or more times. This chain links TRBV11-3 with TRBJ1-1; D is undetermined. The CDR3 is made up of 16 amino acids. Trimming shortened V by 0 bases and J by 1 base, and 12 bases separated the two germline ends. Germline assignment: CDR1 SGHNT and CDR2 YENEEA. In nucleotides, the CDR3 is TGTGCCAGCAGCTTAGAAGGGCGCCGTTCGAACACTGAAGCTTTCTTT. Translating it yields CASSLEGRRSNTEAFF.

There are a few counts of this clonotype. The genes are TRBV5-5 and TRBJ1-1; D is ambiguous. CDR1 is SGHKS, CDR2 YYEKEE, per germline (reference sequence). The CDR3 consists of 14 residues. Trimming took off 0 bases at V and 1 base at J, with 7 bases between the two ends. The CDR3 reads CASSLDFRNTEAFF. The CDR3 DNA follows: TGTGCCAGCAGCTTGGATTTTCGGAACACTGAAGCTTTCTTT.

Ten or more counts support this clonotype. The J gene is TRBJ2-7, the V gene TRBV20-1; D is perhaps TRBD1 (5 bases). CDR1 DFQATT and CDR2 SNEGSKA come from the germline V gene (reference sequence). The V end was cut by 3 bases, the J end by 2 bases, with 11 bases between. This CDR3 is 13 amino acids long. CDR3 residues: CSASVQGPYEQYF. The CDR3 DNA sequence: TGCAGTGCTAGTGTCCAGGGTCCCTACGAGCAGTACTTC.

By proportion, this clonotype is medium-sized (0.01 to 0.1%). V and J are TRBV20-1 and TRBJ1-2; TRBD1 agrees at 8 bases. This CDR3 region has 12 residues. Germline lookup yields CDR1 DFQATT and CDR2 SNEGSKA (reference sequence). V lost 6 bases and J lost 4; bases outside the gene matches: 4. CDR3 sequence: CSAPDRGYGYTF. The CDR3 bases are TGCAGTGCACCCGACAGGGGCTATGGCTACACCTTC.

This clonotype was detected many times. This chain links TRBV7-9 with TRBJ2-3; 14 bases line up with TRBD2. Germline assignment: CDR1 SEHNR and CDR2 FQNEAQ (reference sequence). The CDR3 sequence is 17 residues long. The V and J ends lost 5 bases and 1 base, in that order; junction bases with no gene match: 5. CDR3 amino acids: CASSRGLAGVGTDTQYF. The CDR3 DNA is TGTGCCAGCAGCCGGGGACTAGCGGGAGTTGGCACAGATACGCAGTATTTT.

This clonotype was counted between two and nine times. The gene calls are TRBV18 and TRBJ1-1; D is possibly TRBD1 (5 bases). This CDR3 has 14 amino acids. The germline gives CDR1 KGHSH, CDR2 LQKENI. The V end lost 5 bases, the J end lost 4 bases, and 14 bases lay between the germline ends. CDR3 bases: TGTGCCAGCTCAACCGGACGGGGGGGCACTGAAGCTTTCTTT. Amino acids: CASSTGRGGTEAFF.

V usage is TRBV5-4 and J usage is TRBJ2-7; a possible D gene is TRBD1 (6 bases). The CDR3 totals 13 residues. Germline loops: CDR1 SGHNT, CDR2 YYREEE (reference sequence). With 3 bases removed from V and 0 bases from J, the gap between germline ends came to 7 bases. CDR3 nucleotide sequence: TGTGCCAGCAGCTCGGACAGCTCCTACGAGCAGTACTTC. It translates to CASSSDSSYEQYF.

This sequence joins TRBV6-2 or TRBV6-3 and TRBJ1-1; the D is unclear. This CDR3 comprises 13 residues. Per germline, CDR1 MNHEY and CDR2 SVGEGT. V shed 4 bases and J shed 1 base, with 7 bases lying between them. CDR3 in amino acids: CASSFATNTEAFF. Here the CDR3 DNA reads TGTGCCAGCAGTTTCGCTACGAACACTGAAGCTTTCTTT.

As to this clonotype: A read error may be the cause here, since a much bigger clone is one base away. Likely a read error: the CDR3 ends without its conserved phenylalanine or tryptophan. The rearrangement links TRBV4-1 to TRBJ1-6; D unresolved. CDR1 is MGHRA and CDR2 is YSYEKL in the germline V gene. Trimming removed 1 base from V and 10 bases from J, with 14 bases in between. The CDR3 consists of 15 residues. As DNA, the CDR3 is TGCGCCAGCAGCCAAGTAGCCCAGGCGTTATCACCCCTCCACCTT. Amino acid sequence: CASSQVAQALSPLHL.

A note on this clonotype: This CDR3 fails to terminate in the conserved phenylalanine or tryptophan, so it likely reflects a read error. The chain is built from TRBV5-1 and TRBJ2-5; 7 nucleotides line up with TRBD2. The CDR3 is 15 amino acids. The trim removed 0 bases at V and 1 base at J, leaving 3 bases unmatched. Germline assignment: CDR1 SGHRS and CDR2 YFSETQ. The CDR3 sequence is CASSLVSSGQETQYS. In nucleotides, the CDR3 is TGCGCCAGCAGCTTGGTATCTAGCGGCCAAGAGACCCAGTACTCC.

This clonotype was observed many times. The chain carries TRBV3-1 and TRBJ1-2; no clear D gene. Germline V gene sequence: CDR1 LGHDT, CDR2 YNNKEL (reference sequence). Trimming shortened V by 1 base and J by 7 bases, and 10 bases separated the two germline ends. This CDR3 region has 13 residues. The CDR3 reads CASSQVKELGYTF. The CDR3 nucleotides are TGTGCCAGCAGCCAAGTGAAGGAGCTTGGCTACACCTTC.

The gene calls are TRBV6-6 and TRBJ1-1, with D hard to call. The CDR3 contains 14 residues. Trimming shortened V by 7 bases and J by 1 base, and 13 bases separated the two germline ends. The V gene's germline CDR1 is MNHNY and CDR2 SVGAGI (reference sequence). The CDR3 coding sequence is TGTGCCAGCATGGAGCCTCCCGGGAACACTGAAGCTTTCTTT. This codes for CASMEPPGNTEAFF.

This clonotype was observed many times. The rearrangement links TRBV28 to TRBJ2-3; D call uncertain. CDR3 length: 15 residues. The ends were cut back, 4 bases at V and 2 bases at J, with 13 bases in the middle. Germline V CDR1 and CDR2: MDHEN, SYDVKM. This CDR3 is CASSSTTRSTDTQYF. The CDR3 nucleotides are TGTGCCAGCAGTTCCACCACCCGTTCCACAGATACGCAGTATTTT.